These 15 T cell receptor beta chains came from one sample sequenced in a study of CD8 T cells in Susac syndrome. An amount of RNA that ranged from roughly 0.45 to 1 ug was reverse transcribed with random hexamers. TCRdb used MiXCR to reprocess the immunoSEQ multiplex PCR reads, holding one entry per CDR3 protein. The sample shows hundreds of thousands of distinct CDR3 sequences, approximately 94% of them seen only once. Sequenced input: CD4+ T cells from PBMCs. The source is a human donor with Susac syndrome.

The sample holds a few counts of this clonotype. This rearrangement joins TRBV30 to TRBJ2-7; 8 bases are a match to TRBD1. CDR3 length: 14 amino acids. J gave up 4 bases and V 2 bases, and 7 bases lay outside the gene matches. CDR1 GTSNPN and CDR2 SVGIG come from the germline V gene (reference sequence). DNA of the CDR3: TGTGCCTGGAGTAACGGACAGGGAGGTTACGAGCAGTACTTC. Translation: CAWSNGQGGYEQYF.

The count of this clonotype is one. CDR3 loop: CASSSRTSGAGEQYF. The CDR3 DNA reads as TGCGCCAGCAGCTCCCGAACTAGCGGGGCGGGGGAGCAGTACTTC. This chain uses TRBV5-1 with TRBJ2-7; TRBD2 agrees at 10 bases. The CDR3 is made up of 15 amino acids. V dropped 3 bases and J dropped 7; count of bases not matched to a gene: 10. CDR1 is SGHRS and CDR2 is YFSETQ in the germline V gene. Full variable domain (remainder filled in from reference TRBV5-1 and TRBJ2-7): KAGVTQTPRYLIKTRGQQVTLSCSPISGHRSVSWYQQTPGQGLQFLFEYFSETQRNKGNFPGRFSGRQFSNSRSEMNVSTLELGDSALYLCASSSRTSGAGEQYFGPGTRLTVT.

This clonotype was observed a single time. The V call is TRBV7-9, the J call TRBJ2-4; the match to TRBD1 covers 9 bases. CDR3 size: 16 residues. Trimming removed 5 bases from V and 0 bases from J; junction bases left unmatched: 5. The germline V gene has CDR1 SEHNR and CDR2 FQNEAQ (reference sequence). CDR3 DNA sequence: TGTGCCAGCAGCGACGGACAGGGGCTAGCCAAAAACATTCAGTACTTC. Amino acid sequence: CASSDGQGLAKNIQYF.

The chain employs TRBV18 and TRBJ2-5; D possibly corresponds to TRBD2 (5 bases). Germline V gene data show CDR1 as KGHSH and CDR2 as LQKENI. This CDR3 comprises 13 residues. V was trimmed by 8 bases and J by 5 bases, leaving 15 bases between them. The CDR3 DNA reads as TGTGCCAGCACGAACGGGGTGGAGGAGACCCAGTACTTC. It yields the protein CASTNGVEETQYF.

The V gene is TRBV7-9, the J gene TRBJ2-7, with TRBD1 identical over 7 bases. V lost 10 bases, J lost 0 bases, and 3 bases stayed unmatched. Germline V gives CDR1 SEHNR, CDR2 FQNEAQ (reference sequence). CDR3 size: 12 residues. CDR3 in DNA: TGTGCCACTGGACAGGACTCCTACGAGCAGTACTTC. Its protein is CATGQDSYEQYF.

The V and J genes are TRBV30 and TRBJ1-2, with 8 bases fitting TRBD1. After removal of 2 bases from V and 6 bases from J, the junction contained 5 bases not matched to a gene. Germline CDR1 is GTSNPN and CDR2 is SVGIG (reference sequence). The CDR3 is 13 amino acids. CDR3 nucleotide sequence: TGTGCCTGGAGTTTGAACAGGGGGGATGGCTACACCTTC. Translated, it gives CAWSLNRGDGYTF.

The J gene is TRBJ1-2, the V gene TRBV4-3; D gene ambiguous. CDR3 length equals 14 residues. V lost 0 bases, J lost 4 bases, and 9 bases lay in between. Germline loops: CDR1 LGHNA, CDR2 YSLEER. The CDR3 region is CASSQDRMGYGYTF. CDR3 nucleotide sequence: TGCGCCAGCAGCCAAGACAGGATGGGCTATGGCTACACCTTC.

The CDR3 loop reads CSAFLTSGKYEQYF. Here the CDR3 DNA reads TGCAGCGCCTTTCTGACTAGCGGAAAATACGAGCAGTACTTC. The chain is built from TRBV29-1 and TRBJ2-7; 9 bases are shared with TRBD2. Germline lookup yields CDR1 SQVTM and CDR2 ANQGSEA. This CDR3 has 14 residues. V gave up 7 bases and J gave up 4 bases; unmatched junction bases: 11.

The gene calls are TRBV27 and TRBJ1-2, with 9 nucleotides matching TRBD1. Germline CDR1 MNHEY, CDR2 SMNVEV (reference sequence). This CDR3 has 14 residues. V shed 6 bases and J 4 bases; nucleotides not matched to a gene: 6. Here the CDR3 DNA reads TGTGCCAGCAGGGGACAGGGACTTGGCTATGGCTACACCTTC. Translating it yields CASRGQGLGYGYTF.

The rearrangement uses TRBV29-1 and TRBJ2-1; TRBD2 might be the D (6 bases). The CDR3 runs 14 residues. V was trimmed by 6 bases and J by 7 bases, leaving 19 bases between them. Germline CDR1 SQVTM, CDR2 ANQGSEA. The CDR3 region is CSVSGFGGSNEQFF. CDR3 nucleotides: TGCAGCGTCTCGGGGTTCGGGGGATCAAATGAGCAGTTCTTC.

The V and J genes are TRBV6-6 and TRBJ1-5, with D perhaps matching TRBD1 (6 bases). CDR3 size: 14 residues. V dropped 5 bases and J dropped 7 bases, with 15 bases sitting between them. CDR1 MNHNY and CDR2 SVGAGI come from the germline V gene (reference sequence). This CDR3 reads CASSRTGTGQPQHF. The CDR3 DNA reads as TGTGCCAGCAGTCGAACAGGGACGGGCCAGCCCCAGCATTTT.

This clonotype is a singleton in its sample. The J gene is TRBJ1-3, the V gene TRBV5-1; TRBD1 is a possible D gene (6 bases). The V end lost 6 bases, the J end lost 0 bases, and 19 bases lay between the germline ends. The CDR3 loop spans 17 amino acids. The germline V gene has CDR1 SGHRS and CDR2 YFSETQ. The CDR3 bases are TGCGCCAGCACCCCGACAGGCCCTATAAGCTCTGGAAACACCATATATTTT. Protein sequence: CASTPTGPISSGNTIYF.

The rearrangement links TRBV9 to TRBJ1-2; D is uncertain. The V and J ends lost 4 bases and 0 bases respectively, with 10 bases between them. Germline-derived CDR1 and CDR2 are SGDLS and YYNGEE. The CDR3 loop spans 14 amino acids. The CDR3 reads CASSPTDSNYGYTF. The DNA of the CDR3 is TGTGCCAGCAGCCCGACTGATTCTAACTATGGCTACACCTTC.

The chain is built from TRBV4-1 and TRBJ1-1; no reliable D call. This CDR3 region has 15 residues. Germline loops: CDR1 MGHRA, CDR2 YSYEKL. V lost 1 base, J lost 3 bases, and 12 bases lay in between. The CDR3 here is CASSQAEAPDTEAFF. The DNA for the CDR3 is TGCGCCAGCAGCCAAGCGGAGGCCCCGGACACTGAAGCTTTCTTT.

The sample holds one count of this clonotype. V usage is TRBV20-1 and J usage is TRBJ1-1, with D tentatively TRBD1 (5 bases). V gave up 2 bases and J gave up 3 bases, with 13 bases separating them. The CDR3 has 14 residues. Germline V gene data show CDR1 as DFQATT and CDR2 as SNEGSKA (reference sequence). For the CDR3, the DNA is TGCAGTGCTAGATACGACAGTGGCGACACTGAAGCTTTCTTT. This sequence encodes CSARYDSGDTEAFF.